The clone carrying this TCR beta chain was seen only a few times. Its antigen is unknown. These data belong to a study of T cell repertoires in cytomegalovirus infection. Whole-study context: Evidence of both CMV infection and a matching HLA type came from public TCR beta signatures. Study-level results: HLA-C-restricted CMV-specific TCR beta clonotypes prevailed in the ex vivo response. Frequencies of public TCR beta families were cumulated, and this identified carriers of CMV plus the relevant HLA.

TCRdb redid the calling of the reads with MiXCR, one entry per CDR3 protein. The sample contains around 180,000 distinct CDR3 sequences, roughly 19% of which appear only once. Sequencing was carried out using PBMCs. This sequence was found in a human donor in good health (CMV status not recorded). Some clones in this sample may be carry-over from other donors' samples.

The CDR3 loop is CASSIGQGGNTEAFF. The CDR3 bases are TGTGCCAGTAGTATAGGACAGGGTGGGAACACTGAAGCTTTCTTT. The genes are TRBV19 and TRBJ1-1; 7 bases match TRBD1. This CDR3 contains 15 residues. The V gene end was trimmed by 1 base and the J gene end by 1 base; junction bases not matched to a gene: 3. CDR1 and CDR2 from the germline V gene are LNHDA and SQIVND (reference sequence). Full variable domain (missing parts from reference TRBV19 and TRBJ1-1): DGGITQSPKYLFRKEGQNVTLSCEQNLNHDAMYWYRQDPGQGLRLIYYSQIVNDFQKGDIAEGYSVSREKKESFPLTVTSAQKNPTAFYLCASSIGQGGNTEAFFGQGTRLTVV.